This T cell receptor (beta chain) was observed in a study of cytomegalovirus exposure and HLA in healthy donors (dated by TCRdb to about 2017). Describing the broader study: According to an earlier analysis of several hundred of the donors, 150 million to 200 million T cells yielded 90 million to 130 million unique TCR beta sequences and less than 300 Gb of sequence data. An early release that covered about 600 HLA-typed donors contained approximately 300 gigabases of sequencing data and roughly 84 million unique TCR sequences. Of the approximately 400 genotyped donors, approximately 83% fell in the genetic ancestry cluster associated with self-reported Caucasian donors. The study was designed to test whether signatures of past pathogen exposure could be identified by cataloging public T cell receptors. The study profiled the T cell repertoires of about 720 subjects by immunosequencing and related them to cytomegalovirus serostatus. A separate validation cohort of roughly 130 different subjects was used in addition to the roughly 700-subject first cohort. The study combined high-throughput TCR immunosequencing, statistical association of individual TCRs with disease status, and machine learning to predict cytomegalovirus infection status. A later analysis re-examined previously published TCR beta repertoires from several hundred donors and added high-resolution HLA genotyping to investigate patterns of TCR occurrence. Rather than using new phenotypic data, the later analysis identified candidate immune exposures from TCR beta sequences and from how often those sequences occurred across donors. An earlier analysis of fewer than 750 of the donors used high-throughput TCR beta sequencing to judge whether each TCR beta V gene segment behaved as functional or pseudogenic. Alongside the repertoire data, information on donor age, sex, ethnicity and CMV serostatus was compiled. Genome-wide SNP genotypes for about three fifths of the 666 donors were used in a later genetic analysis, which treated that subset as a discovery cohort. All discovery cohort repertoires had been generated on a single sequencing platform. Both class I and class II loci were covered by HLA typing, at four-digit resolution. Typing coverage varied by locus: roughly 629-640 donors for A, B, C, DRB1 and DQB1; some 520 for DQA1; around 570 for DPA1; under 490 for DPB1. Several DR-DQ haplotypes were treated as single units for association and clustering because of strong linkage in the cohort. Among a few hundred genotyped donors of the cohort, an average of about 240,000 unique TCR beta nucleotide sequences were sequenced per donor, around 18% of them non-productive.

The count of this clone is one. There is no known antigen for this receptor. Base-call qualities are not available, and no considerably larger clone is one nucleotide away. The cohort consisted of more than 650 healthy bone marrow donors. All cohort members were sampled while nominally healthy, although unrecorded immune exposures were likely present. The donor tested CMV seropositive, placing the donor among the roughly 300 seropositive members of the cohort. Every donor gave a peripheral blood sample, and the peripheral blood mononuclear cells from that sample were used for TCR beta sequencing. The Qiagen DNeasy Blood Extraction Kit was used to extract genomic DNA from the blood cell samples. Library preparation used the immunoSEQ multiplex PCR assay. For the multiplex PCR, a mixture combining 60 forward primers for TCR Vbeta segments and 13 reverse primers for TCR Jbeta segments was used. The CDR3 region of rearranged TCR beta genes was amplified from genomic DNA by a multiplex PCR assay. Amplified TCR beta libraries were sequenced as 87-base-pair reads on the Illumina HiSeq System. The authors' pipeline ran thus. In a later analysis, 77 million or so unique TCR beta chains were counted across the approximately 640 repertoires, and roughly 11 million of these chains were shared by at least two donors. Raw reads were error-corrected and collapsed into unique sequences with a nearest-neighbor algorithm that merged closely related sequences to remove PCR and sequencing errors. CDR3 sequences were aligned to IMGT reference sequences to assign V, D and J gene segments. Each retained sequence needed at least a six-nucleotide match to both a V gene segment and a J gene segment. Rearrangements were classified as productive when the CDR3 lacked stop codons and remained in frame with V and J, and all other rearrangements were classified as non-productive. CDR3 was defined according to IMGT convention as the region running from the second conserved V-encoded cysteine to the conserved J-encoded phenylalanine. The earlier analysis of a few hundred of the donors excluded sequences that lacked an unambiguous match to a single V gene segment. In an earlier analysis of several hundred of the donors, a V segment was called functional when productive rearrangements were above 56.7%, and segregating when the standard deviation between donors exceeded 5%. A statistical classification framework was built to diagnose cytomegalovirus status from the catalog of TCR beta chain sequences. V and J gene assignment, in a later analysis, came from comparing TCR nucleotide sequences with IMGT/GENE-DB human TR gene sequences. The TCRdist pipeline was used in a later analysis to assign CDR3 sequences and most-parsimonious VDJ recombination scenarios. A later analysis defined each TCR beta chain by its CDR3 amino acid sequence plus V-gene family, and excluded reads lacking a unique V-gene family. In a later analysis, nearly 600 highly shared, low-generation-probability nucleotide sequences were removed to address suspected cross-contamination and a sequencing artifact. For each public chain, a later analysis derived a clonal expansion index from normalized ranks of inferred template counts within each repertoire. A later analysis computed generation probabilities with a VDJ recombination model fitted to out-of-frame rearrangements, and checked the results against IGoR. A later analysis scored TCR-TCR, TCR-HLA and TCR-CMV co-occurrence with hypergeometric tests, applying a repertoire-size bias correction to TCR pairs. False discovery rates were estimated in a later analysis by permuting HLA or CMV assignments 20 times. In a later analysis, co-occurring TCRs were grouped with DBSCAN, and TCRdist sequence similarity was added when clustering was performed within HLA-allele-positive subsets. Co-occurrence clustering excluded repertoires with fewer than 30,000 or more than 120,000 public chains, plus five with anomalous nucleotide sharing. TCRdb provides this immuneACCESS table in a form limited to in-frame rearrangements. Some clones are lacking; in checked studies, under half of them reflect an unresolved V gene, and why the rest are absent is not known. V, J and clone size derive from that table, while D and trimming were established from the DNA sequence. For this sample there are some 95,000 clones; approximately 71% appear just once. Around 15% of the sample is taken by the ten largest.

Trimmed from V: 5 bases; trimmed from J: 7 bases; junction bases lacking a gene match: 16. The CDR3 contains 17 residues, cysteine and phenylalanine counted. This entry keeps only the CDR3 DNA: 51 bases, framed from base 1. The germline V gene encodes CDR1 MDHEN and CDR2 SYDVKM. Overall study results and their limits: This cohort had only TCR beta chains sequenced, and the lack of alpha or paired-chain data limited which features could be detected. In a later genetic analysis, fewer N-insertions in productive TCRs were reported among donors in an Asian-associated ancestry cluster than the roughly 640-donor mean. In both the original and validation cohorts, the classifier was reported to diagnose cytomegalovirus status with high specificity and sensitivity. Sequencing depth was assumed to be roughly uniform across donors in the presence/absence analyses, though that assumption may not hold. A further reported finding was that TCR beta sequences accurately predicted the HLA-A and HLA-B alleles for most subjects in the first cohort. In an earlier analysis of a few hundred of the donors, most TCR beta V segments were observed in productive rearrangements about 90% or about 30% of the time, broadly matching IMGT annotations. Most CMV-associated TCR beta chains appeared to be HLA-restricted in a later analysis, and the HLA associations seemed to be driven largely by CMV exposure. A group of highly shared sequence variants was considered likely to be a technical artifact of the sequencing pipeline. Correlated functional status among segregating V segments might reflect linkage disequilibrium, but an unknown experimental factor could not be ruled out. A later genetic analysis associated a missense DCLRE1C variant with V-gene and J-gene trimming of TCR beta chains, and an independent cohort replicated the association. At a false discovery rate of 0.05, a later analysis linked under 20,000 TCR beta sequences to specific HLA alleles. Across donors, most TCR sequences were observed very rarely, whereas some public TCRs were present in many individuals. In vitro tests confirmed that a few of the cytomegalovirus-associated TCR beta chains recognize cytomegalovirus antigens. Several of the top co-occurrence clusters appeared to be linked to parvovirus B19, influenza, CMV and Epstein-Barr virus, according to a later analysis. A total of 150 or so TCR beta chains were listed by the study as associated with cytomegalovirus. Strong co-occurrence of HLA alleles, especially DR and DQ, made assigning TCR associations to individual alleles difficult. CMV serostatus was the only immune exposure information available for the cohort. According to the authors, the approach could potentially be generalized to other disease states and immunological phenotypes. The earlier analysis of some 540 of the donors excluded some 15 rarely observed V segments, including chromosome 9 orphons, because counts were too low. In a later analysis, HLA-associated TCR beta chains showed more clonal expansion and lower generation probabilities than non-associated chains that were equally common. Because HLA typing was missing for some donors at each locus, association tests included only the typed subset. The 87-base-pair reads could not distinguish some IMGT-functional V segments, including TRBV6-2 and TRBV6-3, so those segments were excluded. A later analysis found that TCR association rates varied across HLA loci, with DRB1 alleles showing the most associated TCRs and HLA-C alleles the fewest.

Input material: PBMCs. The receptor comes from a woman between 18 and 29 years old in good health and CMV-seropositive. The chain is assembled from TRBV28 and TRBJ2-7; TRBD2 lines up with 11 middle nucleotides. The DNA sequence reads TGTGCCAGCAGTCCGGGACTAGCGGCAGGTACCCAAGGAGAGCAGTACTTC. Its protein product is CASSPGLAAGTQGEQYF.